This T cell receptor beta chain stems from a study of identifying expanded T cells in peripheral blood. A note on this clone: Antigen specificity is unknown.

Findings and limits, study-wide: Clone count variance between approximately 2-week samples rose with total template count. Over approximately two and four weeks, about 15 and 19 clones changed, versus around 1.2 between replicates.

No infections or other immune events were documented during collection. Assay used: immunoSEQ multiplex PCR; TCRdb lists only in-frame clones, some missing. The sample records about 100,000 clones, 80% to 90% being singletons. V gave up 4 bases and J gave up 7 bases, with 14 bases separating them. The CDR3 consists of 12 residues. From germline, CDR1 is SQVTM and CDR2 ANQGSEA. This sequence was found in a person between 18 and 75 years old in good health. The gene calls are TRBV29-1 and TRBJ2-7; maybe TRBD2 (6 bases). Sequenced input: blood. The CDR3 DNA sequence: TGCAGCGTTGCGCGGGGCCCTCGGGAGCAGTACTTC. Translating gives CSVARGPREQYF.